The 30 T cell receptor beta chains given below trace back to one sample, sequenced in a study of T-cell memory formation after mild COVID-19. One entry per CDR3 protein, called by TCRdb with MiXCR from the 5' RACE reads. The sample lists 250,000 or so distinct CDR3 sequences, 18% occurring once. Sequencing used PBMCs or a T cell subset sorted from them (not recorded which). These receptor sequences come from a man between 18 and 35 years old who had mild COVID-19 (a few samples of this study predate the infection). Cell type and time point are not known.

There are many counts of this clonotype. The rearrangement links TRBV5-1 to TRBJ2-1; 9 bases map to TRBD2. Germline values: CDR1 SGHRS, CDR2 YFSETQ. This CDR3 comprises 15 residues. V was clipped by 5 bases and J by 4 bases; unmatched bases: 7. This chain's CDR3 is CASRRLAADYNEQFF. The CDR3 DNA follows: TGCGCCAGCAGAAGACTAGCGGCCGATTACAATGAGCAGTTCTTC.

The CDR3 region has the DNA TGTGCCAGCAGTTCACGACTAGCGGATGAGCAGTTCTTC. Translated, it gives CASSSRLADEQFF. The chain employs TRBV12-3 or TRBV12-4 and TRBJ2-1; 9 nucleotides match TRBD2. The ends lost 4 bases at V and 8 bases at J; junction bases unmatched: 3. The CDR3 runs 13 residues.

Only a few counts were recorded for this clonotype. The V and J genes are TRBV20-1 and TRBJ1-5, with D perhaps TRBD1 (5 bases). CDR1 is DFQATT, CDR2 SNEGSKA, per germline (reference sequence). This CDR3 comprises 16 residues. V dropped 1 base and J dropped 4 bases, with 17 bases sitting between them. The CDR3 bases are TGCAGTGCTAGAGGCCTAACCGGGACTTTGAATCAGCCCCAGCATTTT. Amino acid sequence: CSARGLTGTLNQPQHF.

The chain recombines TRBV6-5 with TRBJ2-3; 8 bases line up with TRBD1. Germline V gives CDR1 MNHEY, CDR2 SVGAGI. Trimming took 5 bases from V and 6 from J; bases not matched to a gene: 7. This CDR3 spans 14 amino acids. The DNA of the CDR3 is TGTGCCAGCAGTGCAGGACAGGGTACGGATACGCAGTATTTT. This gives the protein CASSAGQGTDTQYF.

This chain uses TRBV20-1 with TRBJ2-3; D possibly uses TRBD1 or TRBD2 (6 bases each). CDR1 and CDR2 (germline): DFQATT, SNEGSKA (reference sequence). Trimming took off 3 bases at V and 0 bases at J, with 10 bases between the two ends. The CDR3 is made up of 14 amino acids. This CDR3 reads CSASGGASTDTQYF. In nucleotides, the CDR3 is TGCAGTGCTAGCGGGGGCGCAAGCACAGATACGCAGTATTTT.

Here the CDR3 reads CASSVEGSRAINYGYTF. CDR3 nucleotides: TGTGCCAGCAGCGTAGAAGGGTCCCGGGCCATAAATTATGGCTACACCTTC. The rearrangement joins TRBV9 to TRBJ1-2, with no clear D. This CDR3 region has 17 residues. The ends were cut back, 0 bases at V and 5 bases at J, with 20 bases in the middle. Germline V gives CDR1 SGDLS, CDR2 YYNGEE.

This clonotype was seen many times. The gene calls are TRBV4-1 and TRBJ2-3; D ambiguous. The CDR3 contains 16 residues. Germline CDR1 MGHRA, CDR2 YSYEKL. V lost 0 bases, J lost 0 bases, and 10 bases lay in between. This CDR3 reads CASSQEAPPSTDTQYF. The DNA for the CDR3 is TGCGCCAGCAGCCAAGAAGCTCCACCTAGCACAGATACGCAGTATTTT.

This sequence joins TRBV9 and TRBJ2-1, with TRBD1 matching 9 bases. Germline loops: CDR1 SGDLS, CDR2 YYNGEE. V lost 3 bases and J lost 0; bases outside the gene matches: 4. CDR3 size: 16 residues. Here the CDR3 DNA reads TGTGCCAGCAGCGCCCCGGGACAGGGCTCCTACAATGAGCAGTTCTTC. This gives the protein CASSAPGQGSYNEQFF.

This clonotype was observed at least ten times. The chain has TRBV6-6 and TRBJ2-3; 8 bases line up with TRBD2. CDR1 is MNHNY, CDR2 SVGAGI, per germline (reference sequence). The V segment lost 2 bases and the J segment 1 base; nucleotides outside the gene matches: 2. The CDR3 consists of 15 residues. CDR3 nucleotides: TGTGCCAGCAGTTACCAGGGACTAGGCACAGATACGCAGTATTTT. Translating it yields CASSYQGLGTDTQYF.

This clonotype was seen a few times. The chain is built from TRBV7-2 and TRBJ2-2; 10 nucleotides agree with TRBD1. The CDR3 sequence is 14 residues long. Trimming at V came to 6 bases and at J to 6 bases, leaving 4 bases not matched to a gene. Germline CDR1 SGHTA, CDR2 FQGNSA. The CDR3 sequence: CASRRQGAAGELFF. The CDR3 DNA follows: TGTGCCAGCAGACGACAGGGGGCGGCCGGGGAGCTGTTTTTT.

The CDR3: CAWRGRPSLAQQYF. As DNA, the CDR3 is TGTGCCTGGAGGGGACGGCCGAGTTTGGCTCAGCAGTACTTC. The chain uses TRBV30 and TRBJ2-7; D is perhaps TRBD1 or TRBD2 (5 bases each). The CDR3 has 14 residues. Germline values: CDR1 GTSNPN, CDR2 SVGIG (reference sequence). The ends were cut back, 3 bases at V and 8 bases at J, with 20 bases in the middle.

This clonotype was detected only a few times. The chain links TRBV6-9 to TRBJ2-1; no reliable D call. Trimming stripped 7 bases from V and 4 bases from J, with 8 bases between. The CDR3 is 12 amino acids. CDR1 and CDR2 (germline): MNHGY, SVAAGI. CDR3 loop: CASTAQYNEQFF. Here the CDR3 DNA reads TGTGCCAGCACCGCACAGTACAATGAGCAGTTCTTC.

The V call is TRBV5-1, the J call TRBJ2-4, with 8 bases matching TRBD2. The CDR3 has 15 amino acids. Germline lookup yields CDR1 SGHRS and CDR2 YFSETQ. The J segment lost 0 bases and the V segment lost 3 bases, leaving 2 bases of the junction unmatched. CDR3 protein: CASSYSGVAKNIQYF. CDR3 bases: TGCGCCAGCAGCTATAGCGGGGTAGCCAAAAACATTCAGTACTTC.

This clonotype has only a few counts. The chain recombines TRBV7-9 with TRBJ2-7; D possibly uses TRBD1 or TRBD2 (6 bases each). The V end lost 2 bases, the J end lost 6 bases, and 14 bases lay between the germline ends. Germline V gives CDR1 SEHNR, CDR2 FQNEAQ (reference sequence). This CDR3 is 14 amino acids long. CDR3 DNA sequence: TGTGCCAGCAGCTTAATCGGAGGGGGTACCGAGCAGTACGTC. This sequence encodes CASSLIGGGTEQYV.

This clonotype appeared a few times. The chain joins TRBV6-6 to TRBJ2-7, with D hard to call. CDR1 is MNHNY and CDR2 is SVGAGI in the germline V gene (reference sequence). Deletions cut 6 bases from V and 4 bases from J, with 7 bases between. The CDR3 is 11 residues long. Written as DNA, the CDR3 is TGTGCCAGCAGCCTAGTGTACGAGCAGTACTTC. It is translated as CASSLVYEQYF.

This clonotype was picked up a small number of times. V gene TRBV29-1 combines with J gene TRBJ2-2; weak D call: TRBD1 (6 bases). Trimming took off 6 bases at V and 6 bases at J, with 17 bases between the two ends. This CDR3 spans 14 amino acids. The germline gives CDR1 SQVTM, CDR2 ANQGSEA. CDR3 region: CSVLTGGGPGELFF. CDR3 DNA sequence: TGCAGCGTGCTGACAGGTGGCGGACCCGGGGAGCTGTTTTTT.

This clonotype was counted at least ten times. The V gene is TRBV4-3, the J gene TRBJ2-2; D might be TRBD1 or TRBD2, each matching 5 bases. The V end lost 4 bases, the J end lost 3 bases, and 9 bases lay between the germline ends. The CDR3 has 14 residues. Per germline, CDR1 LGHNA and CDR2 YSLEER. CDR3 amino acids: CASSLGDDTGELFF. CDR3 coding DNA: TGCGCCAGCAGCCTCGGGGACGACACCGGGGAGCTGTTTTTT.

This clonotype occurred a few times. This chain connects TRBV9 to TRBJ1-2; unclear D gene. V was pared by 1 base and J by 6 bases, with 19 bases between. The V gene's germline CDR1 is SGDLS and CDR2 YYNGEE. The CDR3 is 16 amino acids. This chain's CDR3 is CASSVLPRALEDGYTF. The CDR3 nucleotides are TGTGCCAGCAGCGTACTCCCTAGGGCTTTGGAGGATGGCTACACCTTC.

This clonotype was found a few times. This chain links TRBV7-2 with TRBJ2-1; 7 bases match TRBD1. The ends lost 5 bases at V and 4 bases at J; junction bases unmatched: 5. The length of the CDR3 is 14 residues. The germline V gene has CDR1 SGHTA and CDR2 FQGNSA. This chain's CDR3 is CASSRPGQYNEQFF. CDR3 in DNA: TGTGCCAGCAGCCGGCCGGGACAGTACAATGAGCAGTTCTTC.

The chain has TRBV4-3 and TRBJ2-2, with 10 nucleotides matching TRBD2. V shed 0 bases, J shed 5 bases, and the junction held 12 bases outside the gene matches. The CDR3 length is 19 residues. Germline CDR1 LGHNA, CDR2 YSLEER. The CDR3 DNA reads TGCGCCAGCAGCCAAGACCCCAGCGGGGGGGTCCCTCAAACCGGGGAGCTGTTTTTT. Its translation is CASSQDPSGGVPQTGELFF.

The V and J genes are TRBV7-9 and TRBJ1-3; D is possibly TRBD1 (6 bases). The CDR3 consists of 17 residues. Germline-derived CDR1 and CDR2 are SEHNR and FQNEAQ (reference sequence). V lost 5 bases, J lost 0 bases, and 17 bases lay in between. In DNA, the CDR3 is TGTGCCAGCAGCCATTGGCAAGGGGGAGTCTCTGGAAACACCATATATTTT. This translates into CASSHWQGGVSGNTIYF.

This clonotype was counted between two and nine times. The chain links TRBV29-1 to TRBJ1-1, with 8 bases lining up with TRBD1. This CDR3 is built from 10 residues. CDR1 and CDR2 from the germline V gene are SQVTM and ANQGSEA. J was trimmed by 8 bases and V by 7 bases; bases with no gene match: 3. CDR3 loop: CSAWDREAFF. Written as DNA, the CDR3 is TGCAGCGCTTGGGACAGGGAAGCTTTCTTT.

This clonotype has ten or more counts. The V and J genes are TRBV6-4 and TRBJ2-6; D is ambiguous. Trimming took 0 bases from V and 1 from J, leaving 4 bases between them. This CDR3 has 15 amino acids. Germline V gene data show CDR1 as MRHNA and CDR2 as SNTAGT. As DNA, the CDR3 is TGTGCCAGCAGTGACTCGAAATCTGGGGCCAACGTCCTGACTTTC. Translated: CASSDSKSGANVLTF.

This clonotype was counted a few times. The V and J genes are TRBV12-3 or TRBV12-4 and TRBJ2-5; no clear D. The length of the CDR3 is 13 residues. The germline V and J ends were trimmed by 5 bases and 1 base, with 8 bases remaining between them. The DNA of the CDR3 is TGTGCCAGCAGTCCCCGACCCCAAGAGACCCAGTACTTC. Protein product: CASSPRPQETQYF.

The table lists this clonotype with a few counts. The CDR3 DNA is TGTGCCAGCAGCCCGAGCGGGGCAGGACAAAACATTCAGTACTTC. Its translation is CASSPSGAGQNIQYF. The rearrangement uses TRBV7-2 and TRBJ2-4; TRBD2 agrees at 7 bases. The V gene's germline CDR1 is SGHTA and CDR2 FQGNSA. The CDR3 runs to 15 residues. V was clipped by 5 bases and J by 5 bases; unmatched bases: 9.

This clonotype was recorded a few times. The chain carries TRBV15 and TRBJ1-4; 8 bases match TRBD1. V trimming: 1 base; J trimming: 6 bases; junction bases outside the gene matches: 1. CDR3 length: 14 amino acids. In germline, CDR1 is LNHNV, CDR2 YYDKDF (reference sequence). The CDR3 is CATSRGTGHEKLFF. CDR3 in DNA: TGTGCCACCAGCAGAGGGACAGGGCATGAAAAACTGTTTTTT. Using reference TRBV15 and TRBJ1-4 for the parts outside the CDR3, the full variable domain is DAMVIQNPRYQVTQFGKPVTLSCSQTLNHNVMYWYQQKSSQAPKLLFHYYDKDFNNEADTPDNFQSRRPNTSFCFLDIRSPGLGDTAMYLCATSRGTGHEKLFFGSGTQLSVL.

This clonotype has more than one count but fewer than ten. This rearrangement joins TRBV28 to TRBJ1-1, with 9 bases matching TRBD1. The CDR3 runs 12 residues. Unmatched junction bases numbered 7, after V lost 5 bases and J lost 12 bases. CDR1 and CDR2 from the germline V gene are MDHEN and SYDVKM. DNA of the CDR3: TGTGCCAGCAGTCACCGGGACAGGGAAACTTTCTTT. Its protein product is CASSHRDRETFF.

The chain links TRBV18 to TRBJ1-1, with unresolved D. Germline-derived CDR1 and CDR2 are KGHSH and LQKENI. The CDR3 contains 15 residues. Between the trimmed V and J ends, which lost 2 bases and 6 bases, there was a span of 16 bases. This chain's CDR3 is CASSPERIPAAEAFF. CDR3 DNA: TGTGCCAGCTCACCAGAAAGGATTCCCGCCGCTGAAGCTTTCTTT.

This clonotype was seen a handful of times. DNA of the CDR3: TGTGCCAGCAGTAATATAGCGGGGGGGCCATCAGATACGCAGTATTTT. It encodes CASSNIAGGPSDTQYF. The V gene is TRBV11-2, the J gene TRBJ2-3; 11 bases fit TRBD2. This CDR3 is built from 16 residues. Germline V gene sequence: CDR1 SGHAT, CDR2 FQNNGV. The trim removed 6 bases at V and 4 bases at J, leaving 9 bases unmatched.

This clonotype was observed a handful of times. The chain recombines TRBV9 with TRBJ2-7; D is ambiguous. V lost 4 bases and J lost 0, with 14 bases in between. Per the germline V gene, CDR1 is SGDLS and CDR2 is YYNGEE. This CDR3 is built from 15 residues. CDR3 protein: CASSPRQASSYEQYF. The CDR3 DNA reads TGTGCCAGCAGCCCCCGGCAGGCGAGCTCCTACGAGCAGTACTTC.